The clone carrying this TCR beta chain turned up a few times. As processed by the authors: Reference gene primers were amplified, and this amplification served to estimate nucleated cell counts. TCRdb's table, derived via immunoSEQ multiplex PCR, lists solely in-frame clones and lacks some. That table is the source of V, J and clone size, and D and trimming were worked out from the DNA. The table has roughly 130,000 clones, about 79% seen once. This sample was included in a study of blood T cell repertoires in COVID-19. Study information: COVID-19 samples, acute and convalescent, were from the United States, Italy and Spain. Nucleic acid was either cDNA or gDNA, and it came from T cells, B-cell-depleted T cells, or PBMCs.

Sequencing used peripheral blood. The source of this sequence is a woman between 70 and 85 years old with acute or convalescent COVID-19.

The CDR3 DNA follows: TGTGCCAGCAGCGCAGGGGGATTTAATGAAAAACTGTTTTTT. It translates to CASSAGGFNEKLFF. The V gene is TRBV7-2, the J gene TRBJ1-4; 7 positions agree with TRBD1. V trimming: 5 bases; J trimming: 4 bases; junction bases outside the gene matches: 4. Germline loops: CDR1 SGHTA, CDR2 FQGNSA. CDR3 length equals 14 residues.